Below, 26 T cell receptor beta chains from the same sample are listed, as sequenced in a study of OX40 agonist ivuxolimab in advanced cancers. Sequenced by immunoSEQ multiplex PCR; TCRdb stores in-frame clones only, minus some. The sample lists over 80,000 clones; less than 85% were seen once. This specimen was CD4+ or CD8+ T cells sorted from blood, taken in a trial of the OX40 agonist ivuxolimab. The receptors come from an adult with an advanced solid tumor such as melanoma, head and neck, liver or kidney cancer.

The chain recombines TRBV9 with TRBJ1-1; D is ambiguous. Deletions cut 0 bases from V and 0 bases from J, with 9 bases between. This CDR3 spans 15 amino acids. CDR1 and CDR2 from the germline V gene are SGDLS and YYNGEE. The CDR3 DNA sequence: TGTGCCAGCAGCGTAGAAGTCGGCATGAACACTGAAGCTTTCTTT. Protein: CASSVEVGMNTEAFF.

This clone was counted a few times. This chain links TRBV6-1 with TRBJ2-5, with D perhaps TRBD1 (6 bases). The germline V and J ends were trimmed by 2 bases and 7 bases, with 14 bases remaining between them. Looked up from germline, CDR1 is MNHNS and CDR2 is SASEGT. The CDR3 is made up of 14 amino acids. This CDR3 is CASSELGGSGTQYF. The CDR3 region has the DNA TGTGCCAGCAGTGAACTAGGGGGTTCAGGGACCCAGTACTTC.

The V gene is TRBV4-1, the J gene TRBJ1-1, with D perhaps TRBD1 (5 bases). The CDR3 has 15 residues. Germline assignment: CDR1 MGHRA and CDR2 YSYEKL. V lost 0 bases and J lost 5, with 13 bases in between. The CDR3, as DNA: TGCGCCAGCAGCCAAGATTTGGGGGGTAGGACTGAAGCTTTCTTT. It specifies CASSQDLGGRTEAFF.

The V gene is TRBV11-2, the J gene TRBJ1-6; the D gene is possibly TRBD1 (5 bases). The CDR3 consists of 15 residues. V was shortened by 8 bases and J by 8 bases, with 19 bases between the two germline ends. Germline CDR1 SGHAT, CDR2 FQNNGV. The CDR3 loop is CASVSRRALDSPLHF. CDR3 nucleotides: TGTGCCAGCGTGAGTCGCAGGGCGTTGGATTCACCCCTCCACTTT. Based on the CDR3 plus reference TRBV11-2 and TRBJ1-6, the full variable domain is EAGVAQSPRYKIIEKRQSVAFWCNPISGHATLYWYQQILGQGPKLLIQFQNNGVVDDSQLPKDRFSAERLKGVDSTLKIQPAKLEDSAVYLCASVSRRALDSPLHFGNGTRLTVT.

The rearrangement links TRBV19 to TRBJ1-6; 9 bases fit TRBD1. Germline lookup yields CDR1 LNHDA and CDR2 SQIVND (reference sequence). The CDR3 is made up of 17 amino acids. V gave up 4 bases and J gave up 9 bases; unmatched junction bases: 13. The CDR3 region has the DNA TGTGCCAGTAGTACTCGGGTCCCCGGGACAGGGACTTCACCCCTCCACTTT. Translated, it gives CASSTRVPGTGTSPLHF. Looking up the rest from reference TRBV19 and TRBJ1-6 gives the full variable domain: DGGITQSPKYLFRKEGQNVTLSCEQNLNHDAMYWYRQDPGQGLRLIYYSQIVNDFQKGDIAEGYSVSREKKESFPLTVTSAQKNPTAFYLCASSTRVPGTGTSPLHFGNGTRLTVT.

The chain combines TRBV7-2 with TRBJ2-5; TRBD2 aligns across 12 bases. Germline V gene data show CDR1 as SGHTA and CDR2 as FQGNSA. Unmatched junction bases numbered 8, after V lost 1 base and J lost 8 bases. The CDR3 is 16 residues long. CDR3 loop: CASSLDSPTSGGTQYF. The CDR3 DNA reads TGTGCCAGCAGCTTAGATAGCCCGACTAGCGGGGGAACCCAGTACTTC.

This clone appeared a single time. This chain joins TRBV5-4 and TRBJ1-2, with 7 bases lining up with TRBD1. Germline CDR1 and CDR2: SGHNT and YYREEE (reference sequence). J was trimmed by 7 bases and V by 0 bases; bases with no gene match: 6. The CDR3 spans 14 residues. CDR3 nucleotide sequence: TGTGCCAGCAGCTTGGGGGAGGGGGCAGGTGGCTACACCTTC. It codes for CASSLGEGAGGYTF.

The chain combines TRBV2 with TRBJ1-5; 8 nucleotides align to TRBD1. After removal of 3 bases from V and 6 bases from J, the junction contained 4 bases not matched to a gene. The CDR3 is 14 amino acids. Germline CDR1 is SNHLY and CDR2 is FYNNEI. The chain's CDR3 is CASSDRGPGQPQHF. Here the CDR3 DNA reads TGTGCCAGCAGTGACAGGGGGCCCGGTCAGCCCCAGCATTTT.

This clone appeared a single time. The chain recombines TRBV27 with TRBJ1-1; maybe TRBD1 (6 bases). The ends were cut back, 6 bases at V and 1 base at J, with 12 bases in the middle. Germline V gene data show CDR1 as MNHEY and CDR2 as SMNVEV (reference sequence). CDR3 length: 14 amino acids. CDR3 sequence reads: CASSPDRKNTEAFF. The DNA of the CDR3 is TGTGCCAGCAGCCCTGACAGGAAGAACACTGAAGCTTTCTTT.

This clone was counted between two and nine times. This chain joins TRBV6-1 and TRBJ2-1; 7 bases line up with TRBD2. V shed 7 bases, J shed 3 bases, and the junction held 3 bases outside the gene matches. Germline-derived CDR1 and CDR2 are MNHNS and SASEGT. The CDR3 runs to 13 residues. Here the CDR3 DNA reads TGTGCCAGCAATCCTAGCGGCTACAATGAGCAGTTCTTC. Encoded protein: CASNPSGYNEQFF.

CDR3 sequence: CASSADPNGQYNEQFF. The CDR3 DNA reads TGTGCCAGCAGCGCCGACCCGAACGGACAGTACAATGAGCAGTTCTTC. This chain joins TRBV9 and TRBJ2-1, with TRBD1 as a possible D gene (6 bases). Per the germline V gene, CDR1 is SGDLS and CDR2 is YYNGEE. V was shortened by 3 bases and J by 4 bases, with 17 bases between the two germline ends. The CDR3 totals 16 residues. Together with reference TRBV9 and TRBJ2-1, the CDR3 gives the full variable domain: DSGVTQTPKHLITATGQRVTLRCSPRSGDLSVYWYQQSLDQGLQFLIQYYNGEERAKGNILERFSAQQFPDLHSELNLSSLELGDSALYFCASSADPNGQYNEQFFGPGTRLTVL.

This chain joins TRBV19 and TRBJ1-2; 7 bases line up with TRBD1. The CDR3 sequence is 12 residues long. CDR1 is LNHDA, CDR2 SQIVND, per germline (reference sequence). V lost 10 bases and J lost 6; bases outside the gene matches: 8. The CDR3 DNA is TGTGCCACTCAAGACAGGGCCGATGGCTACACCTTC. It yields the protein CATQDRADGYTF.

The rearrangement joins TRBV11-2 to TRBJ1-2; D is perhaps TRBD1 (5 bases). Trimming removed 3 bases at V and 4 bases at J, with 15 bases between. This CDR3 is built from 15 residues. Germline CDR1 reads SGHAT; CDR2 reads FQNNGV. The CDR3 region has the DNA TGTGCCAGCAGCTTTAAAATGGATACAGGCTATGGCTACACCTTC. Translation: CASSFKMDTGYGYTF.

V is TRBV5-6 and J is TRBJ2-1; possibly TRBD2 for D (5 bases). From germline, CDR1 is SGHDT and CDR2 YYEEEE. V lost 0 bases to trimming and J lost 6 bases, with 10 bases between them. The CDR3 runs to 14 residues. The CDR3 protein is CASSLVGAANEQFF. The CDR3 nucleotides read TGTGCCAGCAGCTTGGTGGGAGCGGCCAATGAGCAGTTCTTC. The full variable domain, rest sourced from reference TRBV5-6 and TRBJ2-1, is DAGVTQSPTHLIKTRGQQVTLRCSPKSGHDTVSWYQQALGQGPQFIFQYYEEEERQRGNFPDRFSGHQFPNYSSELNVNALLLGDSALYLCASSLVGAANEQFFGPGTRLTVL.

The rearrangement links TRBV4-3 to TRBJ2-5, with unresolved D. With the DNA end fitting TRBJ2-7 better, the J assignment may be wrong. Germline V gene lookup returns CDR1 LGHNA and CDR2 YSLEER. The CDR3 has 16 amino acids. CDR3 bases: TGCGCCAGCAGCCCGGTACTCGGCCAGACCCCTTACGAGCAGTACTTC. Its protein product is CASSPVLGQTPYEQYF.

J is TRBJ2-5 and V is TRBV6-4; D call uncertain. The CDR3 loop spans 14 amino acids. V dropped 2 bases and J dropped 4 bases, with 11 bases sitting between them. Germline V gene data show CDR1 as MRHNA and CDR2 as SNTAGT. This chain's CDR3 is CASSDEVGIETQYF. The CDR3 DNA is TGTGCCAGCAGTGACGAGGTGGGAATAGAGACCCAGTACTTC.

This clone was counted once. Other DNA sequences in the sample encode the same CDR3. This chain connects TRBV29-1 to TRBJ2-5; TRBD2 matches at 12 bases. V shed 0 bases, J shed 2 bases, and the junction held 13 bases outside the gene matches. This CDR3 comprises 19 residues. The germline CDR1 and CDR2 sequences are SQVTM and ANQGSEA. The DNA for the CDR3 is TGCAGCGTTGAAGATCTTCGGCTAGCGGGAGGGGTGGGGCAAGAGACCCAGTACTTC. Its protein is CSVEDLRLAGGVGQETQYF.

The chain employs TRBV5-8 and TRBJ2-3; the D is unclear. There are 15 residues in the CDR3. V dropped 0 bases and J dropped 2 bases, with 10 bases sitting between them. CDR1 and CDR2 (germline): SGHTS, YDEGEE. The CDR3 DNA follows: TGTGCCAGCAGCTTGGGCCTTTTTCCCACAGATACGCAGTATTTT. It translates to CASSLGLFPTDTQYF.

This chain uses TRBV7-2 with TRBJ2-7, with a weak D call TRBD2 (5 bases). Germline-derived CDR1 and CDR2 are SGHTA and FQGNSA. The CDR3 extends over 17 amino acids. V dropped 2 bases and J dropped 1 base, with 18 bases sitting between them. CDR3 protein: CASSLLWSSRLSYEQYF. CDR3 sequence (DNA): TGTGCCAGCAGCTTACTATGGTCTAGCAGGTTATCCTACGAGCAGTACTTC.

V usage is TRBV7-9 and J usage is TRBJ2-1; TRBD2 matches at 7 bases. V was clipped by 2 bases and J by 12 bases; unmatched bases: 13. CDR1 is SEHNR, CDR2 FQNEAQ, per germline (reference sequence). The CDR3 length is 15 residues. Here the CDR3 reads CASSLQSGLEDRQFF. CDR3 coding DNA: TGTGCCAGCAGCTTACAGAGCGGACTAGAAGATCGGCAGTTCTTC.

This chain uses TRBV2 with TRBJ2-2, with D perhaps TRBD2 (5 bases). Trimming took 6 bases from V and 6 from J, leaving 11 bases between them. The CDR3 is made up of 13 amino acids. Germline V gene lookup returns CDR1 SNHLY and CDR2 FYNNEI. DNA for the CDR3: TGTGCCAGCAGAGCGGCGGCGCCCGGGGAGCTGTTTTTT. It codes for CASRAAAPGELFF.

The chain combines TRBV16 with TRBJ2-3; the D gene is possibly TRBD2 (5 bases). The CDR3 has 14 residues. Between the trimmed V and J ends, which lost 0 bases and 3 bases, there was a span of 7 bases. Germline values: CDR1 KGHSY, CDR2 FQNENV. The CDR3 protein is CASSQSPGTDTQYF. DNA for the CDR3: TGTGCCAGCAGCCAATCGCCGGGAACAGATACGCAGTATTTT.

The chain has TRBV15 and TRBJ2-2; possibly TRBD1 for D (6 bases). The ends were cut back, 8 bases at V and 4 bases at J, with 14 bases in the middle. The CDR3 covers 14 residues. The germline gives CDR1 LNHNV, CDR2 YYDKDF (reference sequence). CDR3 sequence: CATATGLPTGELFF. CDR3 in DNA: TGTGCCACCGCTACAGGGCTCCCCACCGGGGAGCTGTTTTTT.

This clone has a handful of counts. The chain has TRBV19 and TRBJ1-1; D gene ambiguous. Germline-derived CDR1 and CDR2 are LNHDA and SQIVND (reference sequence). Deletions cut 5 bases from V and 2 bases from J, with 9 bases between. CDR3 size: 13 residues. CDR3 sequence: CASSLNSNTEAFF. The CDR3, as DNA: TGTGCCAGTAGTTTAAACAGTAACACTGAAGCTTTCTTT.

The J gene is TRBJ2-3, the V gene TRBV6-1, with TRBD2 identical over 10 bases. The J segment lost 1 base and the V segment lost 4 bases, leaving 5 bases of the junction unmatched. Germline assignment: CDR1 MNHNS and CDR2 SASEGT. The CDR3 spans 16 residues. The CDR3 DNA sequence: TGTGCCAGCAGTGCGATAGGGACTAGCGGCACAGATACGCAGTATTTT. Its protein product is CASSAIGTSGTDTQYF.

The chain has TRBV11-2 and TRBJ2-1; D may be TRBD2 (6 bases). Trimming left V 5 bases short and J 7 bases short, with 9 bases between. The CDR3 runs 12 residues. Germline CDR1 SGHAT, CDR2 FQNNGV. For the CDR3, the DNA is TGTGCCAGCAGCCACCTAGCGAATGAGCAGTTCTTC. Protein sequence: CASSHLANEQFF.